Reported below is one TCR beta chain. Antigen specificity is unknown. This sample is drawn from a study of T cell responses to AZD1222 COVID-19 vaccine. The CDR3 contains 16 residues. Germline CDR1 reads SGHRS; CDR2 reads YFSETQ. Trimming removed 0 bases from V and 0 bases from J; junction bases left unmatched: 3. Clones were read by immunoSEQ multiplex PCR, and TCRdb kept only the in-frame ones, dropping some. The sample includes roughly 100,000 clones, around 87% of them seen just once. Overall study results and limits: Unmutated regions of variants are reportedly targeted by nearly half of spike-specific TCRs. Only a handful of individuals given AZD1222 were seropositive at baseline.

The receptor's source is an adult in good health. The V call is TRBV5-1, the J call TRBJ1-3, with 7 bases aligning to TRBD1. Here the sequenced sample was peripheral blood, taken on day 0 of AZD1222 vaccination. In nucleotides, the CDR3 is TGCGCCAGCAGCTTGGGTGGGGACAGCTCTGGAAACACCATATATTTT. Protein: CASSLGGDSSGNTIYF.